This paragraph covers one T cell receptor beta chain sequence. Its antigen has not been determined. The record has no base qualities; no much larger clone is one base away. Using the deep immunoSEQ assay, TCR CDR3 regions were amplified from genomic DNA by multiplex PCR. Genomic DNA extracted from each cell subset was distributed evenly over all wells of several immunoSEQ 96-well plates, and each plate served as one replicate. For sorted subsets, around 200 ng genomic DNA, equal to about 30,000 T cell genomes, was loaded into each replicate PCR. The purified libraries were quantified using a Qubit 3.0 fluorometer, sized with a Bioanalyzer 2100, and then quantified again using the KAPA Library Quantification kit. A separate single-read 150-cycle Illumina NextSeq 550 flow cell was used to sequence each immunoSEQ 96-well plate. The authors' analysis ran thus. Because the immunoSEQ output held only junctional sequences and lacked quality scores, the filtering could not match the filtering applied to full-length reads. To assign V/J genes and CDR3, sequences were annotated using PyIR, a Python wrapper for IgBLAST v1.9, with IMGT germline references. Reads were removed for weak V/J assignments (E-value above 1e-6), missing CDR3, stop codons, out-of-frame junctions, or ambiguous translated residues. A V3J clonotype was defined by an identical inferred V gene, J gene, and CDR3 amino acid sequence. To compute the percentage overlap between repertoires, the number of shared unique clonotypes was divided by the size of the smaller repertoire. Repertoire richness was assessed with RTK rarefaction, the Chao1 estimator, and Recon v2.1 estimates of unobserved clonotypes. OLGA was used to compute generation probabilities for all TCRbeta clonotypes that the gDNA method yielded from a few donors. This immuneACCESS table, as held by TCRdb, lists in-frame sequences with V and J called but not all clones. Of the missing ones, under half trace to an unresolved V gene in checked studies; the others have no known cause. V and J calls and clone size follow that table, whereas D and trimming were derived from the DNA. This sample has around 600,000 clones in its table, and 97% of those were observed once. The ten biggest clones cover approximately 0.057% of the sample.

The CDR3, from cysteine to phenylalanine, totals 16 residues. Of the read, only the CDR3 DNA is kept; its 48 bases are in frame from base 1. The junction shows trimming of 6 bases on V and 7 bases on J, and the gene matches do not reach 14 bases of it. The germline V gene encodes CDR1 MDHEN and CDR2 SYDVKM. These data originate in a study of shared clonotypes between healthy human individuals (dated by TCRdb to 2018 to 2020). A note on the overall study: A couple of women and three men aged 18 to 49 years were included in the cohort. Per donor, three plates each were used for CD4 naive and CD4 memory, two for CD8 naive, and one for CD8 memory. The study deeply sequenced blood TCR repertoires of five healthy adults to estimate repertoire size and the extent of clonotype sharing between individuals. Libraries were prepared and TCR repertoires were sequenced by different laboratories using diverse techniques, in order to increase sequencing depth and limit assay-specific biases. Per donor, leukapheresis produced somewhere between about 0.94 and 9 billion PBMCs. What the research found in general, with its limitations: Higher generation probabilities were observed for clonotypes shared by all four sorted-subset donors than for non-shared clonotypes. Naive subsets generally had larger estimated clonotype richness than memory subsets did. Incomplete sequencing was indicated by rarefaction of sorted-subset datasets, despite the large sequencing depth. When four donors were compared, the shared fraction of clonotypes was 5% to 6.5% for naive CD4, 3.5% to 4% for naive CD8, roughly 2.3% for memory CD4, and less than 0.5% for memory CD8. The genetic and exposure-history diversity represented was limited by the small number of donors. Sampling was restricted to blood, and TCR repertoires in tissue are likely to differ from TCR repertoires in blood. Based on pairwise subsampling, the degree of clonotype sharing among donors was expected to be affected by sequencing depth.

Healthy HIV-negative adults with no recently reported acute infections or vaccinations were included as donors. Every donor was a Caucasian adult living in Nashville, Tennessee, USA. CD4+ T cells were enriched by magnetic negative selection, after which naive cells were positively selected on CD45RA and the negative fraction was taken as the memory subset. Blood was collected by leukapheresis, and PBMCs were isolated by Ficoll-Histopaque density gradient centrifugation and then cryopreserved in liquid nitrogen vapor phase. Analytical flow cytometry was used to check the purity and quantity of every magnetically sorted T cell population. Genomic DNA was isolated from each sorted fraction and quantified by UV absorbance on a Nanodrop 2000c.

Recombination linked TRBV28 to TRBJ2-7; the junction holds 11 bases that match TRBD2. Sequencing used naive CD4+ T cells sorted from blood. The sample's cell subset or site, from its label and the paper: CD45RA+ positively selected. This clonotype originated in a woman aged 30 to 39 in good health. The DNA sequence is as follows: TGTGCCAGCAGATATTCACTAGCGGGAGCTGGGGGTGAGCAGTACTTC. This sequence encodes CASRYSLAGAGGEQYF.